This TCR beta chain was recorded in a study of identical twins. The sample holds a few counts of this clonotype. TCRdb re-analysed the 5' RACE reads in MiXCR, keeping a single row per CDR3 protein. The table has about 890,000 distinct CDR3 sequences, over 9% seen once; the top ten hold around 1.5%. The V end was cut by 3 bases, the J end by 5 bases, with 13 bases between. Germline assignment: CDR1 MGHRA and CDR2 YSYEKL. This CDR3 is built from 15 residues. Another study also made use of these data, one on yellow fever vaccine responses in identical twins. That source adds: Convergence reportedly seemed to mark part of the twins' vaccine T cell response, with personalization marking the rest.

The gene calls are TRBV4-1 and TRBJ2-2; D perhaps matches TRBD1 (6 bases). Material: PBMCs. The clonotype comes from a young woman in good health. CDR3 coding DNA: TGCGCCAGCAGCCAGGACAGCGAATGGACCGGGGAGCTGTTTTTT. Protein sequence: CASSQDSEWTGELFF.